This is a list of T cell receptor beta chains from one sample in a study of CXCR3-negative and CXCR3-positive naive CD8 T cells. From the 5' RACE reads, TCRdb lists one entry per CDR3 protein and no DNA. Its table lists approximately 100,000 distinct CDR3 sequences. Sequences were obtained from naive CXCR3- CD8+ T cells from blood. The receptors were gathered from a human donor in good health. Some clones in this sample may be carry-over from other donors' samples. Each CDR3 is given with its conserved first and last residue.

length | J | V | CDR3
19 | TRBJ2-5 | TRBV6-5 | CASSYERTGNRPYQETQYF
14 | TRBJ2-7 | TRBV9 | CASSVGQATYEQYF
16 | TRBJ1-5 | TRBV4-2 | CASSQGRRGWGQPQHF
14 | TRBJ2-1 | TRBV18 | CASSPGSSYNEQFF
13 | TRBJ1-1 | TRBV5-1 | CASSLGGEDEAFF
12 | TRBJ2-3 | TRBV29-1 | CSVEAGTDTQYF
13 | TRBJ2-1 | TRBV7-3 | CASSLNFDNEQFF
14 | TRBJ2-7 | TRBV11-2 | CASTFGLAGGEQYF
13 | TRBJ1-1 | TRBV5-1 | CASSFDSSGEAFF
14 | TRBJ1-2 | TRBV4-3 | CASSLTSGDYGYTF
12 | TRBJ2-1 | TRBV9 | CASSSRHNEQFF
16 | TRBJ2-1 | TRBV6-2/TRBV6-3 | CASSSLGGDLYNEQFF
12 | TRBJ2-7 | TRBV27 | CASSGGGAEQYF
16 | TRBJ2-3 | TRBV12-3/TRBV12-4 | CASSPQTAGGTDTQYF
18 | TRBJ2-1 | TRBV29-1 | CSVEDRVGTTFSYNEQFF
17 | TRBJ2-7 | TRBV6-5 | CASSYYTGTGDLYEQYF